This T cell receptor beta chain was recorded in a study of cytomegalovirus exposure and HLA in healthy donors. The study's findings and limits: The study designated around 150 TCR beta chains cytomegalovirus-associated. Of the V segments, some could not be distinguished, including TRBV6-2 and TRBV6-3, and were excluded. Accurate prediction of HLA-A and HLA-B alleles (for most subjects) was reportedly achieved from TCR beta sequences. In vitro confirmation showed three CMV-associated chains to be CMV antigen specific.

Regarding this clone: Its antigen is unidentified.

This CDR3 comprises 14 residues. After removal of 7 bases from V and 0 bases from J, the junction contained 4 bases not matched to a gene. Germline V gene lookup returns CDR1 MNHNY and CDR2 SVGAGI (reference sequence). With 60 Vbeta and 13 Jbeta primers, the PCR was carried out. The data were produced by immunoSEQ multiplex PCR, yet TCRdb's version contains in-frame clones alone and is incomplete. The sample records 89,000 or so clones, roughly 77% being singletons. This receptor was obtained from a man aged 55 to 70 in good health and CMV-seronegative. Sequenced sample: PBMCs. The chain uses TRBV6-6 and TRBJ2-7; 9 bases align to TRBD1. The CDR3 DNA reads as TGTGCCAGCACCAGGACAGGGGTCTCCTACGAGCAGTACTTC. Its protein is CASTRTGVSYEQYF.